What follows are 3 T cell receptor beta chains derived from one specimen sequenced in a study of control samples from healthy donors and cancer patients. The repertoire was sequenced with immunoSEQ multiplex PCR; TCRdb's copy has only in-frame clones and lacks some. The sample lists about 220,000 clones, about 93% occurring once. Source material: blood. The origin of the receptors is a man in his fifties in good health.

Written as DNA, the CDR3 is TGTGCCAGCAGCGTAGGGGGGGGCCAGAGCGTCCGTAATTCACCCCTCCACTTT. Translated: CASSVGGGQSVRNSPLHF. The rearrangement joins TRBV9 to TRBJ1-6; TRBD1 is a possible D gene (6 bases). The CDR3 has 18 residues. The V gene lost 0 bases and the J gene lost 6 bases, with 19 bases spanning the gap. In germline, CDR1 is SGDLS, CDR2 YYNGEE.

The V gene is TRBV20-1, the J gene TRBJ1-3; D not resolved. Germline assignment: CDR1 DFQATT and CDR2 SNEGSKA (reference sequence). Trimming removed 7 bases from V and 0 bases from J, with 4 bases in between. The CDR3 spans 11 residues. CDR3 residues: CSVSSGNTIYF. CDR3 bases: TGCAGTGTCAGCTCTGGAAACACCATATATTTT.

The genes are TRBV27 and TRBJ2-7; 7 nucleotides agree with TRBD2. The CDR3 contains 15 residues. V gave up 4 bases and J gave up 2 bases; unmatched junction bases: 8. Germline V gene lookup returns CDR1 MNHEY and CDR2 SMNVEV (reference sequence). CDR3: CASSWEHSGAYEQYF. The CDR3 nucleotides read TGTGCCAGCAGTTGGGAACACAGCGGGGCCTACGAGCAGTACTTC.